The rows below give T cell receptor beta chains drawn from one sample of a study of radiotherapy plus CTLA-4 blockade in lung cancer. Sequenced by immunoSEQ multiplex PCR; TCRdb stores in-frame clones only, minus some. The sample includes 95,000 to 150,000 clones, 85% to 90% of them seen just once. Specimen: peripheral blood, collected from a patient treated with radiotherapy plus ipilimumab. Receptors were obtained from a human donor with non-small cell lung cancer that progressed on radiotherapy plus ipilimumab. CDR3s include the opening cysteine and the closing phenylalanine or tryptophan. D genes are given only for firm matches. Some rows mark clone size as missing; the rest say once, few, many or name a class of expanded clone.

>NA|TRBJ1-2|TRBV2|NA
CASSDQAGGGYGYTF
TGTGCCAGCAGTGATCAGGCCGGAGGTGGCTATGGCTACACCTTC
>NA|TRBJ2-3|TRBV5-1|NA
CASSLQGDTQYF
TGCGCCAGCAGCCTACAGGGCGATACGCAGTATTTT
>NA|TRBJ2-3|TRBV7-2|NA
CASSLGLEITDTQYF
TGTGCCAGCAGCTTAGGACTGGAAATCACAGATACGCAGTATTTT
>NA|TRBJ2-7|TRBV6-6|TRBD2
CASSSGGPLYEQYF
TGTGCCAGCAGTTCGGGGGGGCCTCTTTACGAGCAGTACTTC
>NA|TRBJ2-7|TRBV5-6|NA
CASSLAGGSYEQYF
TGTGCCAGCAGCTTGGCAGGCGGCTCCTACGAGCAGTACTTC
>NA|TRBJ1-4|TRBV6-5|NA
CASSYTFFNEKLFF
TGTGCCAGCAGCTACACTTTCTTTAATGAAAAACTGTTTTTT
>NA|TRBJ2-1|TRBV19|TRBD2
CASSRFGGAREQFF
TGTGCCAGTAGTAGGTTCGGGGGGGCTCGTGAGCAGTTCTTC
>NA|TRBJ2-1|TRBV15|NA
CATSRDSGIRSYNEQFF
TGTGCCACCAGCAGGGACAGCGGGATTCGCTCCTACAATGAGCAGTTCTTC
>NA|TRBJ2-5|TRBV20-1|NA
CSARDKETQYF
TGCAGTGCTAGAGATAAAGAGACCCAGTACTTC
>NA|TRBJ2-3|TRBV12-5|NA
CASAPTRGSDTQYF
TGTGCTAGTGCACCAACACGAGGGTCAGATACGCAGTATTTT
>NA|TRBJ1-1|TRBV18|TRBD1
CASSPTQGSTEAFF
TGTGCCAGCTCACCGACACAGGGGAGCACTGAAGCTTTCTTT
>NA|TRBJ1-2|TRBV19|NA
CASSIEINYGYTF
TGTGCCAGTAGTATTGAAATCAACTATGGCTACACCTTC
>NA|TRBJ1-2|TRBV5-4|TRBD1
CASSTGQGYNYGYTF
TGTGCCAGCAGCACCGGACAGGGATATAACTATGGCTACACCTTC
>few|TRBJ2-1|TRBV7-9|NA
CASSAGLTVNEQFF
TGTGCCAGCAGCGCCGGACTAACCGTCAATGAGCAGTTCTTC
>NA|TRBJ2-1|TRBV6-1|TRBD1
CASSSLGQGYNEQFF
TGTGCCAGCAGTTCCCTGGGACAGGGATACAATGAGCAGTTCTTC
>few|TRBJ1-2|TRBV5-1|NA
CASSLLTGGQGYTF
TGCGCCAGCAGCTTACTTACGGGGGGCCAGGGCTACACCTTC
>once|TRBJ2-5|TRBV25-1|TRBD2
CAAAGDLQETQYF
TGTGCAGCAGCGGGAGACCTTCAAGAGACCCAGTACTTC
>NA|TRBJ2-7|TRBV9|NA
CASSVAQGWPYEQYF
TGTGCCAGCAGCGTAGCTCAGGGTTGGCCCTACGAGCAGTACTTC
>NA|TRBJ2-3|TRBV19|TRBD1
CASSMAGGWSDTQYF
TGTGCCAGTAGTATGGCAGGGGGCTGGTCAGATACGCAGTATTTT
>NA|TRBJ1-2|TRBV15|NA
CATSSGGSTTGYTF
TGTGCCACCAGCTCTGGGGGCAGTACCACCGGCTACACCTTC
>few|TRBJ1-3|TRBV5-5|TRBD1
CASSVQGQGEDKLYF
TGTGCCAGCAGCGTTCAGGGACAGGGCGAGGACAAGTTATATTTT
>few|TRBJ2-3|TRBV19|TRBD2
CASSIDLAGSTDTQYF
TGTGCCAGTAGTATTGATCTAGCGGGGAGCACAGATACGCAGTATTTT
>NA|TRBJ2-7|TRBV27|TRBD1
CASRWTGLGSYEQYF
TGTGCCAGCAGATGGACAGGGTTAGGCTCCTACGAGCAGTACTTC
>NA|TRBJ2-1|TRBV27|TRBD2
CASSGGTSGNEQFF
TGTGCCAGCAGTGGAGGGACTAGCGGCAATGAGCAGTTCTTC
>NA|TRBJ2-2|TRBV11-2|NA
CASSLGQISTGELFF
TGTGCCAGCAGCTTAGGTCAGATATCCACCGGGGAGCTGTTTTTT